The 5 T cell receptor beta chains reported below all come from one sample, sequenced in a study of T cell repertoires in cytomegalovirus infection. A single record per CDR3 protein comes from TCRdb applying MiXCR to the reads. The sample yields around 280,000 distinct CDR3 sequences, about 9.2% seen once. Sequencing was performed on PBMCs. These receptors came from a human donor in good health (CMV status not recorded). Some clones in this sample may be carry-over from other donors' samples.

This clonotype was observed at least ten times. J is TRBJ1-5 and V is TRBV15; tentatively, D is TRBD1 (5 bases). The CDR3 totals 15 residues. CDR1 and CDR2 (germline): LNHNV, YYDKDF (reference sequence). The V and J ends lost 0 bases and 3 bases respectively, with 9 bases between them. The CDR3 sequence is CATSRDGAVNQPQHF. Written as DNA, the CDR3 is TGTGCCACCAGCAGAGACGGGGCAGTCAATCAGCCCCAGCATTTT.

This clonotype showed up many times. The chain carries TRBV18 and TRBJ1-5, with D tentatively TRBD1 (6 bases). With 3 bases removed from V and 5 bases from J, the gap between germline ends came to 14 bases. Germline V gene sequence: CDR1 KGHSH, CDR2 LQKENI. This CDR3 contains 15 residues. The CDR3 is CASSPDRNPYQPQHF. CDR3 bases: TGTGCCAGCTCACCTGACAGGAATCCATATCAGCCCCAGCATTTT.

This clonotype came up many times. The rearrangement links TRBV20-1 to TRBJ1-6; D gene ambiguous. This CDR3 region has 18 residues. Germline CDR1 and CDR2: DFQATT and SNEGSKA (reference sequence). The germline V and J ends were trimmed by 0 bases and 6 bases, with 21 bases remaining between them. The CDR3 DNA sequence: TGCAGTGCTAGAGAATTAGAAGAGAAGGGCGCCCTTAATTCACCCCTCCACTTT. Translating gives CSARELEEKGALNSPLHF.

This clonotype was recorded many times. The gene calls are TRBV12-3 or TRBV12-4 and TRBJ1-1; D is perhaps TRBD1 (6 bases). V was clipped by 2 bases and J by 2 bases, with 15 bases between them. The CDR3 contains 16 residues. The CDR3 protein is CASSLRAPDRNTEAFF. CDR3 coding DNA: TGTGCCAGCAGTTTAAGGGCCCCGGACAGAAACACTGAAGCTTTCTTT.

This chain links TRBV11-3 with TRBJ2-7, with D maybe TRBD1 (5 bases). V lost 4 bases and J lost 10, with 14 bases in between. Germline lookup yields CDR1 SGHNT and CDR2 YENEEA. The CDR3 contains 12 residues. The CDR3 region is CASSSNSGYQYF. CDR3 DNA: TGTGCCAGCAGCTCAAACTCAGGGTACCAGTACTTC.